The 17 T cell receptor beta chains below were found in one sample sequenced in a study of cytomegalovirus exposure and HLA in healthy donors. PCR employed 60 Vbeta and 13 Jbeta primers. The repertoire was sequenced with immunoSEQ multiplex PCR; TCRdb's copy has only in-frame clones and lacks some. The data show about 170,000 clones, around 72% seen once. Material for sequencing was PBMCs. These receptors all stem from a man aged 40-49 years in good health and CMV-seropositive.

The rearrangement links TRBV12-5 to TRBJ2-7, with D possibly matching TRBD1 (5 bases). Germline lookup yields CDR1 LGHNT and CDR2 FRNRAP. There are 15 residues in the CDR3. Trimming took 5 bases from V and 2 from J, leaving 16 bases between them. As DNA, the CDR3 is TGTGCTAGTGGTCACAGGAAAAACCCGACCTACGAGCAGTACTTC. Translated: CASGHRKNPTYEQYF.

V usage is TRBV19 and J usage is TRBJ1-5; no clear D gene. The V end lost 6 bases, the J end lost 1 base, and 16 bases lay between the germline ends. Germline V gene data show CDR1 as LNHDA and CDR2 as SQIVND (reference sequence). This CDR3 is 16 amino acids long. The CDR3: CASSPGRITSNQPQHF. The CDR3 DNA reads TGTGCCAGTAGCCCCGGGAGGATCACCAGCAATCAGCCCCAGCATTTT. Full variable domain (rest looked up from reference TRBV19 and TRBJ1-5): DGGITQSPKYLFRKEGQNVTLSCEQNLNHDAMYWYRQDPGQGLRLIYYSQIVNDFQKGDIAEGYSVSREKKESFPLTVTSAQKNPTAFYLCASSPGRITSNQPQHFGDGTRLSIL.

The V call is TRBV5-6, the J call TRBJ2-7, with a possible D match to TRBD1 (5 bases). The germline V gene encodes CDR1 SGHDT and CDR2 YYEEEE. V shed 3 bases and J shed 4 bases, with 8 bases lying between them. CDR3 length equals 12 residues. CDR3 sequence reads: CASSWGVYEQYF. The CDR3 DNA reads TGTGCCAGCAGCTGGGGCGTTTACGAGCAGTACTTC.

The chain links TRBV9 to TRBJ2-2, with D possibly matching TRBD2 (5 bases). CDR3 length: 14 residues. Germline V gene data show CDR1 as SGDLS and CDR2 as YYNGEE. Trimming pared 0 bases from V and 3 bases from J, leaving 6 bases between. The chain's CDR3 is CASSVDGDTGELFF. Here the CDR3 DNA reads TGTGCCAGCAGCGTAGACGGGGACACCGGGGAGCTGTTTTTT.

This chain joins TRBV15 and TRBJ1-1; 7 positions agree with TRBD1. Per the germline V gene, CDR1 is LNHNV and CDR2 is YYDKDF (reference sequence). This CDR3 region has 15 residues. Unmatched junction bases numbered 3, after V lost 2 bases and J lost 0 bases. The CDR3 nucleotides read TGTGCCACCAGCAGAAGCAGGGGGTTGAACACTGAAGCTTTCTTT. As protein: CATSRSRGLNTEAFF.

This clone was detected only a few times. This chain links TRBV4-2 with TRBJ2-5, with 8 bases lining up with TRBD2. This CDR3 has 17 residues. V lost 1 base to trimming and J lost 1 base; unmatched junction nucleotides: 8. Germline V CDR1 and CDR2: LGHNA, YNFKEQ. Here the CDR3 DNA reads TGTGCCAGCAGCCAAGGGTTTAGCGGGGTCGCCCAAGAGACCCAGTACTTC. It codes for CASSQGFSGVAQETQYF.

This rearrangement joins TRBV7-9 to TRBJ2-5; tentative D call: TRBD1 (6 bases). The CDR3 is 15 amino acids. Trimming took 5 bases from V and 3 from J, leaving 16 bases between them. Looked up from germline, CDR1 is SEHNR and CDR2 is FQNEAQ (reference sequence). This chain's CDR3 is CASSPETGEKETQYF. CDR3 sequence (DNA): TGTGCCAGCAGCCCCGAGACAGGCGAAAAAGAGACCCAGTACTTC.

The chain links TRBV30 to TRBJ1-5; TRBD1 matches 8 bases. Germline V gene sequence: CDR1 GTSNPN, CDR2 SVGIG (reference sequence). Unmatched junction bases numbered 4, after V lost 3 bases and J lost 6 bases. The length of the CDR3 is 13 residues. The CDR3 sequence is CAWSRQGSQPQHF. DNA for the CDR3: TGTGCCTGGAGCCGACAGGGGTCTCAGCCCCAGCATTTT.

The chain combines TRBV7-2 with TRBJ2-5, with D possibly matching TRBD1 (6 bases). The length of the CDR3 is 15 residues. Between the trimmed V and J ends, which lost 6 bases and 3 bases, there was a span of 17 bases. The V gene's germline CDR1 is SGHTA and CDR2 FQGNSA. Here the CDR3 DNA reads TGTGCCAGCAGTTCCCCACCGGGACACAAAGAGACCCAGTACTTC. Translation gives CASSSPPGHKETQYF.

CDR3 sequence reads: CASGRAGSNYGYTF. CDR3 DNA: TGTGCCAGCGGGAGGGCAGGTTCTAACTATGGCTACACCTTC. The genes are TRBV9 and TRBJ1-2; no clear D. The CDR3 consists of 14 residues. Trimming pared 7 bases from V and 0 bases from J, leaving 13 bases between. Germline V gene data show CDR1 as SGDLS and CDR2 as YYNGEE.

The V gene is TRBV6-6, the J gene TRBJ1-1, with 10 bases that match TRBD1. The J segment lost 5 bases and the V segment lost 7 bases, leaving 10 bases of the junction unmatched. The germline V gene encodes CDR1 MNHNY and CDR2 SVGAGI (reference sequence). The CDR3 runs to 15 residues. The CDR3 spells CASTSTGGRRTEAFF. The CDR3 DNA follows: TGTGCCAGCACGTCGACAGGGGGCCGGAGGACTGAAGCTTTCTTT.

V is TRBV19 and J is TRBJ1-2; no clear D. The germline V and J ends were trimmed by 4 bases and 2 bases, with 11 bases remaining between them. Germline V gene data show CDR1 as LNHDA and CDR2 as SQIVND (reference sequence). This CDR3 contains 14 residues. Written as DNA, the CDR3 is TGTGCCAGTAGTACCTCAACATCCAACTATGGCTACACCTTC. Translation: CASSTSTSNYGYTF.

The V gene is TRBV5-1, the J gene TRBJ2-7; 11 bases are shared with TRBD2. Trimming took 0 bases from V and 2 from J; bases not matched to a gene: 10. CDR3 size: 18 residues. Germline V gene lookup returns CDR1 SGHRS and CDR2 YFSETQ. The CDR3 bases are TGCGCCAGCAGCTTGGCCGGGCCTAGCGGGGGGACTACCTACGAGCAGTACTTC. Protein: CASSLAGPSGGTTYEQYF.

V usage is TRBV28 and J usage is TRBJ1-2; 9 nucleotides match TRBD1. After removal of 6 bases from V and 4 bases from J, the junction contained 6 bases not matched to a gene. This CDR3 region has 14 residues. The germline V gene encodes CDR1 MDHEN and CDR2 SYDVKM. CDR3 sequence reads: CASRQGQGSYGYTF. In nucleotides, the CDR3 is TGTGCCAGCAGGCAAGGACAGGGGTCCTATGGCTACACCTTC.

V is TRBV20-1 and J is TRBJ2-7, with D tentatively TRBD1 (5 bases). Germline assignment: CDR1 DFQATT and CDR2 SNEGSKA (reference sequence). Trimming pared 7 bases from V and 5 bases from J, leaving 12 bases between. The CDR3 length is 11 residues. The CDR3 loop is CSGRAFNEQYF. The CDR3, as DNA: TGCAGTGGCAGGGCTTTTAACGAGCAGTACTTC.

This clone was picked up a small number of times. The V gene is TRBV25-1, the J gene TRBJ1-1; D remains ambiguous. CDR3 length: 11 amino acids. The ends were cut back, 9 bases at V and 7 bases at J, with 12 bases in the middle. Germline CDR1 reads MGHDK; CDR2 reads SYGVNS. The CDR3 DNA reads TGTGCCAGTTGTGAAACGGGTGAAGCTTTCTTT. This encodes CASCETGEAFF.

The chain joins TRBV6-6 to TRBJ2-1, with 8 positions matching TRBD2. Trimming cost V 0 bases and J 5 bases; bases outside gene matches: 6. Germline V gene lookup returns CDR1 MNHNY and CDR2 SVGAGI (reference sequence). The CDR3 runs to 16 residues. The CDR3 DNA sequence: TGTGCCAGCAGTTACTCGGGACTAGGGGGAAACAATGAGCAGTTCTTC. This codes for CASSYSGLGGNNEQFF.